This T cell receptor beta chain is drawn from a study of control samples from healthy donors and cancer patients. Some clones are missing from TCRdb's copy, which holds only in-frame ones; the method was immunoSEQ multiplex PCR. Counted here are 170,000 or so clones, 90% occurring once; the ten biggest clones make up roughly 1.5%. Between the trimmed V and J ends, which lost 5 bases and 3 bases, there was a span of 11 bases. The CDR3 is 15 amino acids. CDR1 is SGHTA and CDR2 is FQGTGA in the germline V gene. Material for sequencing was blood. This receptor was identified in a woman between 50 and 59 years old in good health. The rearrangement joins TRBV7-3 to TRBJ2-6, with a possible D match to TRBD2 (5 bases). CDR3 sequence: CASSPLGVGANVLTF. The DNA of the CDR3 is TGTGCCAGCAGCCCCCTCGGGGTTGGGGCCAACGTCCTGACTTTC.